This entry is about one T cell receptor beta chain. Its cognate antigen is unknown. The CDR3 is 14 residues long. Germline V lookup: CDR1 MNHEY, CDR2 SMNVEV (reference sequence). With 4 bases removed from V and 3 bases from J, the gap between germline ends came to 9 bases. Clones were read by immunoSEQ multiplex PCR, and TCRdb kept only the in-frame ones, dropping some. The repertoire holds roughly 35,000 clones, with around 82% as singletons. The entry originates in a study of Siglec-9 on CD8 T cells in melanoma. Study findings and constraints: In melanoma tumors, a Siglec-9-marked effector memory CD8+ subset reportedly appeared to accumulate.

Sequenced sample: Siglec-9- CD8+ T cells sorted from blood. The source is a human donor in good health. J is TRBJ2-2 and V is TRBV27; no definite D call. The CDR3 spells CASSSRAHTGELFF. The CDR3 DNA sequence: TGTGCCAGCAGTTCCCGGGCTCACACCGGGGAGCTGTTTTTT.